One and the same sample provided the 8 T cell receptor beta chains below, sequenced in a study of T cell repertoires in cytomegalovirus infection. TCRdb itself ran the reads through MiXCR, one entry per CDR3 protein. The table lists roughly 800,000 distinct CDR3 sequences, 25% to 35% of them singletons. No antigen has been assigned to these receptors. Sequenced here: cultured CD8+ T cells from PBMCs, sampled from culture after CMV antigen stimulation. The receptors were sampled from a human donor in good health (CMV status not recorded). Some clones in this sample may be carry-over from other donors' samples.

V is TRBV6-8 and J is TRBJ1-5; weak D call: TRBD1 (6 bases). The CDR3 contains 15 residues. Per the germline V gene, CDR1 is MNHGY and CDR2 is SAAAGT. Trimming left V 5 bases short and J 3 bases short, with 14 bases between. The CDR3 nucleotides read TGTGCCAGCAGTCGATTGACAGGAATCAATCAGCCCCAGCATTTT. Protein sequence: CASSRLTGINQPQHF.

This chain links TRBV19 with TRBJ2-2; 7 bases fit TRBD2. The CDR3 extends over 15 amino acids. The germline CDR1 and CDR2 sequences are LNHDA and SQIVND (reference sequence). J was trimmed by 6 bases and V by 6 bases; bases with no gene match: 10. CDR3 residues: CASSPLAGEAGELFF. The CDR3 DNA follows: TGTGCCAGTAGCCCCCTTGCGGGGGAAGCCGGGGAGCTGTTTTTT.

The chain combines TRBV7-9 with TRBJ1-2; TRBD1 aligns across 8 bases. The CDR3 totals 15 residues. CDR1 and CDR2 from the germline V gene are SEHNR and FQNEAQ (reference sequence). V gave up 6 bases and J gave up 3 bases; unmatched junction bases: 9. The CDR3, as DNA: TGTGCCAGCAGACCTACCATGACAGGGGACTATGGCTACACCTTC. Translated: CASRPTMTGDYGYTF.

The V and J genes are TRBV25-1 and TRBJ1-2, with a weak D call TRBD1 (5 bases). Trimming took off 2 bases at V and 4 bases at J, with 17 bases between the two ends. CDR1 and CDR2 (germline): MGHDK, SYGVNS. The CDR3 is made up of 16 amino acids. CDR3 region: CASSEIRGDGFYGYTF. CDR3 DNA: TGTGCCAGCAGTGAAATCCGAGGGGACGGCTTCTATGGCTACACCTTC.

This clonotype was found many times. The V call is TRBV27, the J call TRBJ2-3; 9 nucleotides agree with TRBD2. Losses at the gene ends were 6 bases for V and 4 bases for J; bases not matched to a gene: 8. The germline gives CDR1 MNHEY, CDR2 SMNVEV (reference sequence). The CDR3 totals 15 residues. The CDR3 DNA reads TGTGCCAGCAGCTTAAGTAGCGGGGGTGCAGATACGCAGTATTTT. Translation: CASSLSSGGADTQYF.

In DNA, the CDR3 is TGTGCCAGCATGTGGTCCTCCTACAATGAGCAGTTCTTC. It yields the protein CASMWSSYNEQFF. This chain connects TRBV6-2 or TRBV6-3 to TRBJ2-1; D gene ambiguous. V lost 7 bases to trimming and J lost 0 bases, with 7 bases between them. Per germline, CDR1 MNHEY and CDR2 SVGEGT. This CDR3 is 13 amino acids long.

The CDR3 region is CASSGSGGQQETQYF. CDR3 in DNA: TGTGCCAGCAGCGGCTCCGGGGGTCAACAAGAGACCCAGTACTTC. The rearrangement uses TRBV9 and TRBJ2-5; possible D gene TRBD2, 6 bases. Per the germline V gene, CDR1 is SGDLS and CDR2 is YYNGEE. With 3 bases removed from V and 2 bases from J, the gap between germline ends came to 14 bases. CDR3 length equals 15 residues.

The chain couples TRBV2 to TRBJ2-2; TRBD1 is a possible D gene (5 bases). The CDR3 covers 16 residues. The V and J ends lost 2 bases and 2 bases respectively, with 12 bases between them. Germline CDR1 is SNHLY and CDR2 is FYNNEI. CDR3 residues: CASSEYPGYNTGELFF. The CDR3 DNA sequence: TGTGCCAGCAGTGAATATCCAGGGTATAACACCGGGGAGCTGTTTTTT.